This TCR beta chain was observed in a study of somatic mutations in cytotoxic T cells in rheumatoid arthritis. Data came from immunoSEQ multiplex PCR; TCRdb stores just in-frame clones and leaves some out. The sample includes about 11,000 clones, approximately 80% of them seen just once. This clone was seen once. Sequencing was performed on CD8+ T cells sorted from blood. The TCR was taken from a woman aged 55-69 years with rheumatoid arthritis.

The CDR3 bases are TGCGCCAGCAGCTTGCGGGAGTGGGGTAGCACAGATACGCAGTATTTT. This translates into CASSLREWGSTDTQYF. V usage is TRBV5-1 and J usage is TRBJ2-3; possibly TRBD2 for D (6 bases). V dropped 1 base and J dropped 0 bases, with 12 bases sitting between them. The CDR3 has 16 residues. CDR1 is SGHRS and CDR2 is YFSETQ in the germline V gene.